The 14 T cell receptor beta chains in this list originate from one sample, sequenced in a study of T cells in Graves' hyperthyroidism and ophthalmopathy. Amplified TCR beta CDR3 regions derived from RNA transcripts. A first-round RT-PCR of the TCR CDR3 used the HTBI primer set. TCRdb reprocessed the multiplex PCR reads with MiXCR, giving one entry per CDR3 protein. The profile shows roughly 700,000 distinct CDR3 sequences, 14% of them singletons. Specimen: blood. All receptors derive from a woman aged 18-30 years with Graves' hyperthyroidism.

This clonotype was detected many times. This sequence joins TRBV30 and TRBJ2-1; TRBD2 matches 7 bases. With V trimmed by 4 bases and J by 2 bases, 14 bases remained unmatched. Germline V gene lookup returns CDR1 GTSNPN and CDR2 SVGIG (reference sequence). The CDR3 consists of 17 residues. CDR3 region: CAWTVSGASSTYNEQFF. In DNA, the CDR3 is TGTGCCTGGACTGTAAGCGGGGCTAGTAGCACCTACAATGAGCAGTTCTTC.

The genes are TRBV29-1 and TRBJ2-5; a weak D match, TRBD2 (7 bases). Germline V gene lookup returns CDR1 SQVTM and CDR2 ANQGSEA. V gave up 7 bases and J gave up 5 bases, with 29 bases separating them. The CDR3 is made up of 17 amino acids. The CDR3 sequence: CSASTPPWGGAPETQYF. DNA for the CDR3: TGCAGCGCCTCGACCCCCCCCTGGGGGGGCGCCCCGGAGACCCAGTACTTC. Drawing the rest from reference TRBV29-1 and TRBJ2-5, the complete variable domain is SAVISQKPSRDICQRGTSLTIQCQVDSQVTMMFWYRQQPGQSLTLIATANQGSEATYESGFVIDKFPISRPNLTFSTLTVSNMSPEDSSIYLCSASTPPWGGAPETQYFGPGTRLLVL.

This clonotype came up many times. CDR3 sequence (DNA): TGTGCCAGCAGTTTCGTAGCGGGAGGGCCCGTCTACGAGCAGTACTTC. As protein: CASSFVAGGPVYEQYF. The chain carries TRBV12-3 or TRBV12-4 and TRBJ2-7, with 11 bases fitting TRBD2. CDR3 size: 16 residues. The V and J ends lost 3 bases and 3 bases, in that order; junction bases with no gene match: 7.

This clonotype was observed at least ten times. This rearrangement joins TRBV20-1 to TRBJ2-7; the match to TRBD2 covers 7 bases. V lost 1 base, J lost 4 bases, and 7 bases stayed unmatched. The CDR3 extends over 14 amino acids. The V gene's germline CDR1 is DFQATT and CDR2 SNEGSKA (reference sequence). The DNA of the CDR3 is TGCAGTGCTAGAGGGGGGGGACCCTCGTACGAGCAGTACTTC. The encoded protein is CSARGGGPSYEQYF.

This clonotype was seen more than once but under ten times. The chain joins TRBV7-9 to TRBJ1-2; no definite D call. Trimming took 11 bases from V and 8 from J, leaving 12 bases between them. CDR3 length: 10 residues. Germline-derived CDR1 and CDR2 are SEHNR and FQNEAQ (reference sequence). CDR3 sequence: CAGHADGYTF. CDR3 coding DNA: TGTGCCGGCCACGCGGACGGCTACACCTTC.

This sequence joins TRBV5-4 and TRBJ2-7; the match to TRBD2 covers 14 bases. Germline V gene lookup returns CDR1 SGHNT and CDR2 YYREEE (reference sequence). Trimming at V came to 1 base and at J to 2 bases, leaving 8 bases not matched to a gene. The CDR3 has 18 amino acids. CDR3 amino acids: CASSLTTSGRAGTYEQYF. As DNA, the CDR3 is TGTGCCAGCAGCTTGACGACTAGCGGGAGGGCGGGCACCTACGAGCAGTACTTC.

CDR3 sequence (DNA): TGTGCCACCAGCGGCGGGACGGATTACTACGAGCAGTACTTC. It specifies CATSGGTDYYEQYF. The rearrangement uses TRBV2 and TRBJ2-7, with TRBD2 as a possible D gene (6 bases). CDR3 size: 14 residues. Germline V gene data show CDR1 as SNHLY and CDR2 as FYNNEI. Trimming took off 10 bases at V and 3 bases at J, with 19 bases between the two ends. The complete variable domain, with remaining parts taken from reference TRBV2 and TRBJ2-7, reads EPEVTQTPSHQVTQMGQEVILRCVPISNHLYFYWYRQILGQKVEFLVSFYNNEISEKSEIFDDQFSVERPDGSNFTLKIRSTKLEDSAMYFCATSGGTDYYEQYFGPGTRLTVT.

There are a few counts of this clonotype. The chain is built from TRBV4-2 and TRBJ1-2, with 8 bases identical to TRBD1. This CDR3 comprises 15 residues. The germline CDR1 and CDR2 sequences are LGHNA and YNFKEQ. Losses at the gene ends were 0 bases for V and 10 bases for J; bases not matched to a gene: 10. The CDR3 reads CASSQDGRGRDDYTF. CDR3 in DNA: TGTGCCAGCAGCCAAGATGGCAGGGGGCGGGATGACTACACCTTC.

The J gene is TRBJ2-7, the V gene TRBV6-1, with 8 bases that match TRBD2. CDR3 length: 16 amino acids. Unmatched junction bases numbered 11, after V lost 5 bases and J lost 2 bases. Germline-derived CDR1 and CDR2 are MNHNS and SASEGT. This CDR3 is CASSYSGAGATYEQYF. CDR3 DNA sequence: TGTGCCAGCAGTTATAGTGGAGCGGGAGCCACCTACGAGCAGTACTTC.

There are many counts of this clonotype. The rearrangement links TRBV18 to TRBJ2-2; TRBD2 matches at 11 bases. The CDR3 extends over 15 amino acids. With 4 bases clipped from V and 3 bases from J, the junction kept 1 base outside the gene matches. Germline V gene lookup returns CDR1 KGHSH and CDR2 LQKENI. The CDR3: CASSLGLADTGELFF. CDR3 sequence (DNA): TGTGCCAGCTCACTGGGACTAGCGGACACCGGGGAGCTGTTTTTT.

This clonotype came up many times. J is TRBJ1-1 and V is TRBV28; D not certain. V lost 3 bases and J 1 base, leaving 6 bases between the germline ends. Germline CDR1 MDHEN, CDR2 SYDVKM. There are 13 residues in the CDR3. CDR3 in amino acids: CASSFGTNTEAFF. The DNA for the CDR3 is TGTGCCAGCAGTTTTGGTACGAACACTGAAGCTTTCTTT.

The CDR3 reads CASSQDRVGTQYF. The CDR3 DNA reads as TGCGCCAGCAGCCAAGATCGGGTAGGGACGCAGTATTTT. The chain employs TRBV4-3 and TRBJ2-3; D remains ambiguous. The germline V and J ends were trimmed by 0 bases and 9 bases, with 10 bases remaining between them. The germline V gene encodes CDR1 LGHNA and CDR2 YSLEER. The CDR3 has 13 amino acids.

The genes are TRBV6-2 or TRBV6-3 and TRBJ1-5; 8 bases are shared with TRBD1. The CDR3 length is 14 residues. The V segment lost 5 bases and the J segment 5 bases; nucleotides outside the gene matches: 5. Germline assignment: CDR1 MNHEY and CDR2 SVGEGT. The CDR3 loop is CASSPQGAYQPQHF. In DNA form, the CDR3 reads TGTGCCAGCAGTCCTCAGGGGGCATATCAGCCCCAGCATTTT.

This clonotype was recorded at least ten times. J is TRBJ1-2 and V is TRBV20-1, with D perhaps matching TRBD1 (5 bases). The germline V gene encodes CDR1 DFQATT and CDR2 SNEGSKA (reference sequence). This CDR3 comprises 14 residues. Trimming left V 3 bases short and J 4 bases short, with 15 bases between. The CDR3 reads CSASRAGLSYGYTF. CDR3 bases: TGCAGTGCTAGCAGGGCCGGTCTCAGCTATGGCTACACCTTC.